This TCR beta chain is from a study of shared clonotypes between healthy human individuals. Study-level background: Each donor's CD4 naive and CD4 memory cells filled three plates apiece, CD8 naive two, and CD8 memory one. Study results and limitations: Compared with memory subsets, naive subsets generally had larger estimated richness. A limitation of the genetic and exposure-history diversity represented arose from few donors.

As to this clone: Its specificity is not known.

Terminally differentiated effector memory CD45RA+ cells were excluded from the naive CD8 cells, which were CD45RO-negative and positively selected for CCR7. Sequenced by immunoSEQ multiplex PCR; TCRdb stores in-frame clones only, minus some. The repertoire holds nearly 600,000 clones, with nearly 97% as singletons. V trimming: 2 bases; J trimming: 2 bases; junction bases outside the gene matches: 7. The CDR3 loop spans 15 amino acids. Germline V gene sequence: CDR1 SGDLS, CDR2 YYNGEE. The rearrangement links TRBV9 to TRBJ2-7, with TRBD1 matching over 7 bases. The sample consisted of naive CD8+ T cells sorted from blood. This receptor was identified in a woman in her twenties or thirties in good health. CDR3 region: CASSVATGAAYEQYF. In DNA, the CDR3 is TGTGCCAGCAGCGTGGCTACAGGGGCCGCCTACGAGCAGTACTTC.